The 29 T cell receptor beta chains reported below all come from one sample, sequenced in a study of T cell responses to AZD1222 COVID-19 vaccine. The table came from immunoSEQ multiplex PCR; TCRdb's copy has only in-frame clones and leaves some out. The sample consists of 150,000 to 170,000 clones, roughly nine tenths of them appearing once. The material was peripheral blood, obtained on day 0 of AZD1222 vaccination. These TCRs come from an adult in good health.

With respect to this clone: This sample also contains other DNA sequences that code for the same CDR3. J is TRBJ1-2 and V is TRBV18; D is ambiguous. Between the trimmed V and J ends, which lost 4 bases and 3 bases, there was a span of 9 bases. Looked up from germline, CDR1 is KGHSH and CDR2 is LQKENI. This CDR3 has 13 amino acids. CDR3 protein: CASSLGSDYGYTF. The CDR3 DNA reads TGTGCCAGCTCACTTGGTAGCGACTATGGCTACACCTTC.

The rearrangement joins TRBV3-1 (or the pseudogene TRBV3-2) to TRBJ1-4; D unclear. Germline CDR1 and CDR2: LGHDT and YNNKEL (reference sequence). The CDR3 consists of 9 residues. The germline V and J ends were trimmed by 11 bases and 8 bases, with 6 bases remaining between them. CDR3 sequence reads: CAPGEKLFF. Written as DNA, the CDR3 is TGTGCCCCGGGAGAAAAACTGTTTTTT.

The chain joins TRBV2 to TRBJ2-2; D is unclear. The V and J ends lost 4 bases and 1 base respectively, with 4 bases between them. The CDR3 totals 13 residues. CDR1 is SNHLY, CDR2 FYNNEI, per germline. This chain's CDR3 is CASSGVNTGELFF. The CDR3 DNA is TGTGCCAGCAGTGGGGTGAACACCGGGGAGCTGTTTTTT.

CDR3 in amino acids: CASRDWTGENYGYTF. DNA of the CDR3: TGTGCCAGCAGGGACTGGACAGGGGAGAACTATGGCTACACCTTC. V gene TRBV6-6 combines with J gene TRBJ1-2, with TRBD1 identical over 9 bases. The CDR3 totals 15 residues. Losses at the gene ends were 6 bases for V and 2 bases for J; bases not matched to a gene: 7. Per germline, CDR1 MNHNY and CDR2 SVGAGI (reference sequence).

The chain carries TRBV10-3 and TRBJ1-4; D is ambiguous. Germline loops: CDR1 ENHRY, CDR2 SYGVKD. The CDR3 sequence is 11 residues long. V was clipped by 5 bases and J by 8 bases, with 6 bases between them. The chain's CDR3 is CAISNGEKLFF. CDR3 DNA: TGTGCCATCAGTAATGGGGAAAAACTGTTTTTT.

The chain has TRBV11-2 and TRBJ2-7; perhaps TRBD1 as D (6 bases). Deletions cut 4 bases from V and 6 bases from J, with 19 bases between. The CDR3 sequence is 15 residues long. CDR1 SGHAT and CDR2 FQNNGV come from the germline V gene. CDR3 DNA: TGTGCCAGCAGCTACGGGGACATCGCCCCTTCCGAGCAGTACTTC. Translated: CASSYGDIAPSEQYF.

This clone showed up just once. The rearrangement joins TRBV6-5 to TRBJ1-5; TRBD1 matches 9 bases. Germline V gives CDR1 MNHEY, CDR2 SVGAGI. The CDR3 contains 15 residues. The V and J ends lost 6 bases and 7 bases, in that order; junction bases with no gene match: 10. The CDR3 is CASSMGQGGSQPQHF. In nucleotides, the CDR3 is TGTGCCAGCAGCATGGGACAGGGAGGTTCCCAGCCCCAGCATTTT.

This chain joins TRBV29-1 and TRBJ2-6; D is unclear. V dropped 2 bases and J dropped 1 base, with 6 bases sitting between them. CDR1 SQVTM and CDR2 ANQGSEA come from the germline V gene. The CDR3 sequence is 14 residues long. The CDR3, as DNA: TGCAGCGTTGAATTTGCATCTGGGGCCAACGTCCTGACTTTC. Its protein is CSVEFASGANVLTF. Variable domain in full (rest from reference TRBV29-1 and TRBJ2-6): SAVISQKPSRDICQRGTSLTIQCQVDSQVTMMFWYRQQPGQSLTLIATANQGSEATYESGFVIDKFPISRPNLTFSTLTVSNMSPEDSSIYLCSVEFASGANVLTFGAGSRLTVL.

The chain joins TRBV7-2 to TRBJ1-5, with TRBD1 identical over 8 bases. V was clipped by 4 bases and J by 7 bases; unmatched bases: 9. The CDR3 runs 15 residues. Germline V gene data show CDR1 as SGHTA and CDR2 as FQGNSA. CDR3 residues: CASSSPDRERQPQHF. The CDR3 DNA reads as TGTGCCAGCAGCTCGCCGGACAGGGAACGGCAGCCCCAGCATTTT. The full variable domain, its missing parts supplied by reference TRBV7-2 and TRBJ1-5, is GAGVSQSPSNKVTEKGKDVELRCDPISGHTALYWYRQSLGQGLEFLIYFQGNSAPDKSGLPSDRFSAERTGGSVSTLTIQRTQQEDSAVYLCASSSPDRERQPQHFGDGTRLSIL.

This clone came up once. The chain carries TRBV25-1 and TRBJ2-3; D may be TRBD1 or TRBD2 (5 bases each). The V gene's germline CDR1 is MGHDK and CDR2 SYGVNS. The CDR3 extends over 18 amino acids. The germline V and J ends were trimmed by 4 bases and 5 bases, with 25 bases remaining between them. CDR3 sequence (DNA): TGTGCCAGCAGTGGAAGAGGGGACGCCGGACCAAGGATAGATACGCAGTATTTT. It is translated as CASSGRGDAGPRIDTQYF.

This clone was recorded once. This chain uses TRBV4-1 with TRBJ2-1; D is ambiguous. CDR3 length equals 12 residues. Germline V gene lookup returns CDR1 MGHRA and CDR2 YSYEKL. Trimming pared 3 bases from V and 15 bases from J, leaving 15 bases between. CDR3 amino acids: CASSQYRARRFF. The CDR3 DNA reads as TGCGCCAGCAGCCAGTACCGGGCCCGAAGGTTCTTC.

The chain uses TRBV12-1 and TRBJ2-7; no check of the table's D call, TRBD1, against the DNA was made. TRBV12-1 is a pseudogene. The CDR3 is made up of 13 amino acids. The CDR3 here is CASSFVDRGEQYF. The CDR3 coding sequence is TGTGCCAGCAGCTTCGTTGACAGGGGCGAGCAGTACTTC.

J is TRBJ1-2 and V is TRBV12-3 or TRBV12-4; maybe TRBD1 (6 bases). The length of the CDR3 is 13 residues. The V and J ends lost 6 bases and 4 bases respectively, with 12 bases between them. The CDR3 region is CASSGTIRYGYTF. CDR3 DNA: TGTGCCAGCAGCGGGACAATTCGCTATGGCTACACCTTC.

V and J are TRBV4-2 and TRBJ2-1; the D is unclear. The V and J ends lost 0 bases and 7 bases respectively, with 10 bases between them. From germline, CDR1 is LGHNA and CDR2 YNFKEQ. The CDR3 is 14 amino acids. Here the CDR3 reads CASSQDRVGNEQFF. The CDR3 nucleotides are TGTGCCAGCAGCCAAGATAGGGTCGGGAATGAGCAGTTCTTC.

The rearrangement links TRBV7-2 to TRBJ1-4; 9 nucleotides match TRBD1. CDR1 is SGHTA and CDR2 is FQGNSA in the germline V gene. V shed 6 bases, J shed 7 bases, and the junction held 9 bases outside the gene matches. This CDR3 has 15 amino acids. This CDR3 is CASSLITGGGEKLFF. The CDR3, as DNA: TGTGCCAGCAGTCTAATAACAGGGGGCGGTGAAAAACTGTTTTTT.

The V and J genes are TRBV28 and TRBJ2-5; 7 nucleotides match TRBD1. Unmatched junction bases numbered 9, after V lost 6 bases and J lost 5 bases. This CDR3 region has 14 residues. In germline, CDR1 is MDHEN, CDR2 SYDVKM. CDR3 DNA sequence: TGTGCCAGCAGGAAGGGGACAGCCCGTGAGACCCAGTACTTC. Translation: CASRKGTARETQYF.

The chain is built from TRBV5-1 and TRBJ1-4; weak D call: TRBD1 (5 bases). CDR3 length: 14 amino acids. The germline V gene has CDR1 SGHRS and CDR2 YFSETQ. Trimming removed 2 bases from V and 6 bases from J, with 11 bases in between. CDR3 nucleotides: TGCGCCAGCAGCTTACCTCAGGGAGATGAAAAACTGTTTTTT. This encodes CASSLPQGDEKLFF.

The chain is built from TRBV5-6 and TRBJ1-1, with a weak D call TRBD1 (6 bases). Germline-derived CDR1 and CDR2 are SGHDT and YYEEEE. Trimming removed 4 bases at V and 0 bases at J, with 13 bases between. The CDR3 covers 15 residues. The CDR3 region is CASSARQDMNTEAFF. The DNA for the CDR3 is TGTGCCAGCAGCGCCCGACAGGACATGAACACTGAAGCTTTCTTT.

The V gene is TRBV6-4, the J gene TRBJ1-2; D may be TRBD1 (5 bases). This CDR3 spans 13 amino acids. The V end lost 6 bases, the J end lost 7 bases, and 15 bases lay between the germline ends. Germline V gene sequence: CDR1 MRHNA, CDR2 SNTAGT. CDR3 protein: CASSPGRAFGYTF. The CDR3 nucleotides are TGTGCCAGCAGCCCGGGACGGGCGTTTGGCTACACCTTC.

This clone was seen only a few times. The V and J genes are TRBV3-1 (or the pseudogene TRBV3-2) and TRBJ1-1, with no clear D. This CDR3 comprises 14 residues. Germline CDR1 is LGHDT and CDR2 is YNNKEL (reference sequence). V was pared by 4 bases and J by 6 bases, with 15 bases between. CDR3 in DNA: TGTGCCAGCAGCCCTATCGGCGGGAGACCTGAAGCTTTCTTT. It is translated as CASSPIGGRPEAFF.

V is TRBV5-1 and J is TRBJ2-7, with D perhaps TRBD1 (6 bases). Germline V CDR1 and CDR2: SGHRS, YFSETQ. The CDR3 is 14 amino acids. V dropped 3 bases and J dropped 5 bases, with 15 bases sitting between them. The CDR3 sequence is CASSSGQSWDEQYF. The CDR3 bases are TGCGCCAGCAGCTCAGGACAGTCTTGGGACGAGCAGTACTTC.

The gene calls are TRBV7-2 and TRBJ2-7, with 8 bases identical to TRBD1. Looked up from germline, CDR1 is SGHTA and CDR2 is FQGNSA. The CDR3 loop spans 13 amino acids. With 5 bases clipped from V and 4 bases from J, the junction kept 4 bases outside the gene matches. In DNA form, the CDR3 reads TGTGCCAGCAGCCAGGGGGCGGGATACGAGCAGTACTTC. This gives the protein CASSQGAGYEQYF. The full variable domain, in which reference TRBV7-2 and TRBJ2-7 provide the parts outside the CDR3, is GAGVSQSPSNKVTEKGKDVELRCDPISGHTALYWYRQSLGQGLEFLIYFQGNSAPDKSGLPSDRFSAERTGGSVSTLTIQRTQQEDSAVYLCASSQGAGYEQYFGPGTRLTVT.

On this clone itself: The CDR3 does not close with the conserved phenylalanine or tryptophan, likely indicating a read error. The DNA is left out, because the CDR3 cannot be placed on it with certainty; the CDR3 is given as TCRdb lists it. The CDR3 protein is CASSLITSGGAQ. The chain employs TRBV4-3 and TRBJ2-7; no check of the table's D call, TRBD2, against the DNA was made. The CDR3 is 12 amino acids long, termini counted. The V gene's germline CDR1 is LGHNA and CDR2 YSLEER.

The rearrangement uses TRBV4-1 and TRBJ2-7; weak D call: TRBD2 (5 bases). CDR1 MGHRA and CDR2 YSYEKL come from the germline V gene. Trimming took off 4 bases at V and 2 bases at J, with 18 bases between the two ends. The CDR3 spans 16 residues. CDR3 in amino acids: CASSLSSGTTTYEQYF. The CDR3 bases are TGCGCCAGCAGCCTATCCTCGGGAACTACCACCTACGAGCAGTACTTC.

This clone came up once. The J gene is TRBJ2-1, the V gene TRBV6-2 or TRBV6-3, with D perhaps TRBD1 or TRBD2 (5 bases each). V was pared by 5 bases and J by 6 bases, with 14 bases between. The germline V gene has CDR1 MNHEY and CDR2 SVGEGT. The CDR3 runs to 14 residues. The CDR3 reads CASSRDALANEQFF. CDR3 nucleotide sequence: TGTGCCAGCAGTAGGGACGCCTTGGCCAATGAGCAGTTCTTC.

Comments on this clone: Other DNA sequences in this specimen translate into the identical CDR3. The chain couples TRBV6-5 to TRBJ1-6; D unclear. Deletions cut 2 bases from V and 2 bases from J, with 7 bases between. Per germline, CDR1 MNHEY and CDR2 SVGAGI. The CDR3 length is 15 residues. CDR3 coding DNA: TGTGCCAGCAGTTACAGTGCGGCCTATAATTCACCCCTCCACTTT. Its protein is CASSYSAAYNSPLHF.

V is TRBV19 and J is TRBJ1-5; no reliable D call. In germline, CDR1 is LNHDA, CDR2 SQIVND (reference sequence). The CDR3 is 13 residues long. Deletions cut 6 bases from V and 7 bases from J, with 13 bases between. This CDR3 reads CASRSEPSQPQHF. The CDR3 coding sequence is TGTGCCAGTAGGTCCGAGCCGAGCCAGCCCCAGCATTTT.

The V call is TRBV4-1, the J call TRBJ1-6, with D perhaps TRBD1 (6 bases). Per germline, CDR1 MGHRA and CDR2 YSYEKL. There are 17 residues in the CDR3. Trimming left V 1 base short and J 3 bases short, with 13 bases between. CDR3 sequence: CASSQGLGGIYNSPLHF. CDR3 DNA: TGCGCCAGCAGCCAAGGGTTAGGGGGGATCTATAATTCACCCCTCCACTTT.

The V call is TRBV19, the J call TRBJ1-6; D is perhaps TRBD1 (5 bases). Per the germline V gene, CDR1 is LNHDA and CDR2 is SQIVND (reference sequence). V dropped 1 base and J dropped 11 bases, with 6 bases sitting between them. The CDR3 consists of 12 residues. CDR3 residues: CASSIAGTPLHF. The CDR3 DNA follows: TGTGCCAGTAGTATAGCAGGGACACCCCTCCACTTT.